These 3 T cell receptor beta chains were sequenced from one sample in a study of blood T cell repertoires in COVID-19. Using immunoSEQ multiplex PCR, the repertoire was profiled, and TCRdb retains in-frame clones only, with some absent. This sample has 150,000 to 200,000 clones, with 80% to 90% found just once. The specimen sequenced was peripheral blood. These receptor sequences come from a man aged 40-55 years who had recovered from COVID-19.

The rearrangement joins TRBV5-6 to TRBJ1-1, with a possible D match to TRBD1 (6 bases). CDR3 size: 16 residues. With 4 bases removed from V and 1 base from J, the gap between germline ends came to 17 bases. CDR1 and CDR2 from the germline V gene are SGHDT and YYEEEE. The CDR3 nucleotides are TGTGCCAGCAGCGCGGGCAAAAGGGGGAGGAACACTGAAGCTTTCTTT. Encoded protein: CASSAGKRGRNTEAFF.

The rearrangement uses TRBV23-1 and TRBJ1-2; 7 bases map to TRBD1. TRBV23-1 is an open reading frame, and its role is uncertain. V was pared by 1 base and J by 4 bases, with 15 bases of the junction left unmatched. The CDR3 spans 18 residues. The DNA for the CDR3 is TGCGCCAGCAGTCAATGGCTCGAATTTGGGACAGCATCCTATGGCTACACCTTC. It translates to CASSQWLEFGTASYGYTF.

The chain recombines TRBV7-9 with TRBJ2-1; D might be TRBD2 (5 bases). V was cut by 1 base and J by 7 bases, with 11 bases left in between. CDR3 size: 14 residues. Germline CDR1 reads SEHNR; CDR2 reads FQNEAQ (reference sequence). The CDR3 loop is CASSLGTPGNEQFF. The CDR3 DNA follows: TGTGCCAGCAGCTTAGGGACTCCCGGGAATGAGCAGTTCTTC.